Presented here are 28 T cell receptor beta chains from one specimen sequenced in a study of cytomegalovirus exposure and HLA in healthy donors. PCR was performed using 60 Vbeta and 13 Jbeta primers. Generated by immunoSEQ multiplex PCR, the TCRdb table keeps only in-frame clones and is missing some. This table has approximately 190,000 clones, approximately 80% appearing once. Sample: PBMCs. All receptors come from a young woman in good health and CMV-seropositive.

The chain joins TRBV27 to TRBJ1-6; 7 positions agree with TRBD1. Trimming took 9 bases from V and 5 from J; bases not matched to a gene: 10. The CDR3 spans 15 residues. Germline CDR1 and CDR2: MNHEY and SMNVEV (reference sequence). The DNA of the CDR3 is TGTGCCAGTCGACAGGGCTATGGTAATAATTCACCCCTCCACTTT. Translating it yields CASRQGYGNNSPLHF.

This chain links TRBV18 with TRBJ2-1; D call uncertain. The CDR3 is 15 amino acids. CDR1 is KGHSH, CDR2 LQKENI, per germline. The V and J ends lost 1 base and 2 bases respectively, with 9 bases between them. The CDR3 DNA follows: TGTGCCAGCTCACCACGCGGCCTAACCTACAATGAGCAGTTCTTC. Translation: CASSPRGLTYNEQFF.

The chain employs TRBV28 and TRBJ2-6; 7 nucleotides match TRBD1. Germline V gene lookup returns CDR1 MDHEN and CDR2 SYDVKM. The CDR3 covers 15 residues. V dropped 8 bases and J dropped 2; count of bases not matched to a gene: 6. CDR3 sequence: CASCSGGTGANVLTF. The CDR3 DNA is TGTGCCAGCTGTTCAGGGGGAACTGGGGCCAACGTCCTGACTTTC.

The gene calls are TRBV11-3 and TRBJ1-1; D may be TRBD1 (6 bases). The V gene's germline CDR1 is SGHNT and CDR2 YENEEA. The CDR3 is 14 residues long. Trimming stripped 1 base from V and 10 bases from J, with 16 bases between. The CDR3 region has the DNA TGTGCCAGCAGCTTAGCTCGGGGGGGCGTTGGAGCTTTCTTT. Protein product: CASSLARGGVGAFF.

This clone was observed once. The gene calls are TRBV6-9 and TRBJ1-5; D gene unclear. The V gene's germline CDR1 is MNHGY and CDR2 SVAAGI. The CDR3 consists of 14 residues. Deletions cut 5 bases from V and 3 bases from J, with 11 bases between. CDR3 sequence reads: CASSGYNYNQPQHF. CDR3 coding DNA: TGTGCCAGCAGTGGATACAACTACAATCAGCCCCAGCATTTT.

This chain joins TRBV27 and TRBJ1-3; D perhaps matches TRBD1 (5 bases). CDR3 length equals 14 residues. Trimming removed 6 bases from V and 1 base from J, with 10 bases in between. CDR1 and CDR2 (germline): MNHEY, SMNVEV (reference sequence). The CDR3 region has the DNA TGTGCCAGCAGCCCAGGGCTGTCTGGAAACACCATATATTTT. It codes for CASSPGLSGNTIYF.

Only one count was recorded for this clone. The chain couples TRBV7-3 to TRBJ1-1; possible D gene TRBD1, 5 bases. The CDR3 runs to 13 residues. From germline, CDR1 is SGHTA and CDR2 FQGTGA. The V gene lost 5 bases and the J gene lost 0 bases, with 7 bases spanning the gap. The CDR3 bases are TGTGCCAGCAGCGAGACAGTGAACACTGAAGCTTTCTTT. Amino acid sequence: CASSETVNTEAFF.

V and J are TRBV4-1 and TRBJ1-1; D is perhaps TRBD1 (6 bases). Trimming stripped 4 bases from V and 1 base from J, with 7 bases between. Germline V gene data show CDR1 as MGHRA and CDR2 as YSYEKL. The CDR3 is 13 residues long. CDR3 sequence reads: CASSPQGNTEAFF. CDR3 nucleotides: TGCGCCAGCAGCCCACAGGGGAACACTGAAGCTTTCTTT.

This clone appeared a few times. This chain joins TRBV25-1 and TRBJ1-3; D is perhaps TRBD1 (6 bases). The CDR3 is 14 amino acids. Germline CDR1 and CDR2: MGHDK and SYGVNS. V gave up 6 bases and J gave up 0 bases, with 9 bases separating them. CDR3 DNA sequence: TGTGCCAGCAGGGGGGACACCTCTGGAAACACCATATATTTT. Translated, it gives CASRGDTSGNTIYF.

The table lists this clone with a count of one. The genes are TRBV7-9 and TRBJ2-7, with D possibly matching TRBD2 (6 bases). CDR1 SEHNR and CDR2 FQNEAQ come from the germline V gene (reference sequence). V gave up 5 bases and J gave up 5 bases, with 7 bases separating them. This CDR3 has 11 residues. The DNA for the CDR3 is TGTGCCAGCAGCCGGGAGCACGAGCAGTACGTC. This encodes CASSREHEQYV.

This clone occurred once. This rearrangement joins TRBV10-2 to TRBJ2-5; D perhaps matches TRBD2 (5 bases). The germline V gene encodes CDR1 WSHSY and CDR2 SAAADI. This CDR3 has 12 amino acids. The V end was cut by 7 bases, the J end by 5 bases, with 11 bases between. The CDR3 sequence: CASNWETETQYF. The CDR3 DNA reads TGCGCCAGCAACTGGGAGACTGAGACCCAGTACTTC.

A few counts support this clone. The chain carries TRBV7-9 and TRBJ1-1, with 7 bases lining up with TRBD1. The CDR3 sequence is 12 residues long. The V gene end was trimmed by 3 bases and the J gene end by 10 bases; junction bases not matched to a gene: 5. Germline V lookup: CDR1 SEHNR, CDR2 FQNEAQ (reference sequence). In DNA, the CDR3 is TGTGCCAGCAGCTTGGAGAACAGGGGAGCTTTCTTT. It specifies CASSLENRGAFF.

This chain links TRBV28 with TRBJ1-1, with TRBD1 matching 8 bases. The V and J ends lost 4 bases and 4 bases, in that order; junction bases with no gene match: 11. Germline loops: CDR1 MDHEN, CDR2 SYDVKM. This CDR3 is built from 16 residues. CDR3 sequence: CASSSTTSDRGTEAFF. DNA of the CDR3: TGTGCCAGCAGTTCGACCACAAGTGACAGGGGCACTGAAGCTTTCTTT.

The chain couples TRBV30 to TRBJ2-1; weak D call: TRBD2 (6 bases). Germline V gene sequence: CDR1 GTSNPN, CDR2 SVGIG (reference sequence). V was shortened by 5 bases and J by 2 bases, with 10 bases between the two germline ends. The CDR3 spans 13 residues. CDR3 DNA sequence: TGTGCCTGGTTGCGGGACGCCTACAATGAGCAGTTCTTC. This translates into CAWLRDAYNEQFF.

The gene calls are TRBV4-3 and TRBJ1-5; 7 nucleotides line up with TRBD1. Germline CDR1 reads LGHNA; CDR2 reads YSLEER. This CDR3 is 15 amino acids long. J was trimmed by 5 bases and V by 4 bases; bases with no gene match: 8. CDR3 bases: TGCGCCAGCAGCCCGCGCGCAGGGGGACATCAGCCCCAGCATTTT. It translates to CASSPRAGGHQPQHF.

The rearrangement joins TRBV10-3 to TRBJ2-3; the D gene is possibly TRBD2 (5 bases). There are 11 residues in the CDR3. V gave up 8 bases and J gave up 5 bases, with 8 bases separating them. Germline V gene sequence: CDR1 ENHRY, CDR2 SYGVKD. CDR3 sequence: CAIGLVDTQYF. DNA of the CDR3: TGTGCCATCGGACTGGTAGATACGCAGTATTTT.

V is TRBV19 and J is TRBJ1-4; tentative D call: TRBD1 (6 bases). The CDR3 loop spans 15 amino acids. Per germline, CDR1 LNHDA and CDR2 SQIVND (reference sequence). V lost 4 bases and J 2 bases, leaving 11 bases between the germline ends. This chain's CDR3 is CASSTRTATNEKLFF. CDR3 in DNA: TGTGCCAGTAGTACAAGGACAGCTACTAATGAAAAACTGTTTTTT.

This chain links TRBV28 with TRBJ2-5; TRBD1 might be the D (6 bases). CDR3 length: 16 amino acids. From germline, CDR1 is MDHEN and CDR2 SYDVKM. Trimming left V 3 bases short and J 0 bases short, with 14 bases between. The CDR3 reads CASSFGGQPYQETQYF. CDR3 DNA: TGTGCCAGCAGTTTTGGAGGACAGCCGTACCAAGAGACCCAGTACTTC.

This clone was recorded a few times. CDR3 region: CASSDSGTSPTYEQFF. Here the CDR3 DNA reads TGTGCCAGCAGTGACTCAGGGACTAGTCCCACTTATGAGCAGTTCTTC. This rearrangement joins TRBV6-4 to TRBJ2-1; 8 bases match TRBD2. The CDR3 is 16 amino acids. V was pared by 0 bases and J by 8 bases, with 9 bases of the junction left unmatched. Looked up from germline, CDR1 is MRHNA and CDR2 is SNTAGT.

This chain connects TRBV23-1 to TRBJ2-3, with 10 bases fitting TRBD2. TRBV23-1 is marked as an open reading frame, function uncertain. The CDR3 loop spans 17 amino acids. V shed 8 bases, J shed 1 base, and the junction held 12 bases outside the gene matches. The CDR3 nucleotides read TGCGCCAGCCCTAAGGCAGCGGGGGGGCCCGGCACAGATACGCAGTATTTT. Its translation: CASPKAAGGPGTDTQYF.

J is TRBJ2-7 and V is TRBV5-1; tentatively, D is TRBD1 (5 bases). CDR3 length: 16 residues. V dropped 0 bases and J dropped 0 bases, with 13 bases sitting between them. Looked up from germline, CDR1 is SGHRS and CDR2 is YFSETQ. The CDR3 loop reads CASSLGGAGLSYEQYF. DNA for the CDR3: TGCGCCAGCAGCTTGGGTGGGGCAGGCCTCTCCTACGAGCAGTACTTC. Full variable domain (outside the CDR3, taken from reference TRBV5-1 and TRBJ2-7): KAGVTQTPRYLIKTRGQQVTLSCSPISGHRSVSWYQQTPGQGLQFLFEYFSETQRNKGNFPGRFSGRQFSNSRSEMNVSTLELGDSALYLCASSLGGAGLSYEQYFGPGTRLTVT.

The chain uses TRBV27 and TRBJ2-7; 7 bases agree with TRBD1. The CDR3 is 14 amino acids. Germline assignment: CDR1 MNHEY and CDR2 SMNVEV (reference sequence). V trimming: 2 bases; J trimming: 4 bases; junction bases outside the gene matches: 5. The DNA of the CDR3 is TGTGCCAGCAGTTTAAAACAGGGGAAGTACGAGCAGTACGTC. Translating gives CASSLKQGKYEQYV.

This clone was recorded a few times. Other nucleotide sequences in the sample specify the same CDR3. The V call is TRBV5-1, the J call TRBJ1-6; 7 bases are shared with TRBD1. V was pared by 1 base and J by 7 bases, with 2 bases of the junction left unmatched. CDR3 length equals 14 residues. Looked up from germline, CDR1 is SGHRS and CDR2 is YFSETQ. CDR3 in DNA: TGCGCCAGCAGCTTGAACAGGGGAAATTCACCCCTCCACTTT. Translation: CASSLNRGNSPLHF.

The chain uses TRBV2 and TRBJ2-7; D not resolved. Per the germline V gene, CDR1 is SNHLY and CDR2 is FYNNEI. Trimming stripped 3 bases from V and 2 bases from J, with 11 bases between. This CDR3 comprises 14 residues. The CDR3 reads CASSEATLTYEQYF. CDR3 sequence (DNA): TGTGCCAGCAGTGAGGCGACATTGACCTACGAGCAGTACTTC. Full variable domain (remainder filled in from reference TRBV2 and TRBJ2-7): EPEVTQTPSHQVTQMGQEVILRCVPISNHLYFYWYRQILGQKVEFLVSFYNNEISEKSEIFDDQFSVERPDGSNFTLKIRSTKLEDSAMYFCASSEATLTYEQYFGPGTRLTVT.

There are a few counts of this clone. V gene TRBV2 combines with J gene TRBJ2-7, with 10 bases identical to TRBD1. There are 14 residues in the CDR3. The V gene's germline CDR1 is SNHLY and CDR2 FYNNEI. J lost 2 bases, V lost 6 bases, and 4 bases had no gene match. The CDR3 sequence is CASSPGQGTYEQYF. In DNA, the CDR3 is TGTGCCAGCAGCCCGGGACAGGGGACCTACGAGCAGTACTTC.

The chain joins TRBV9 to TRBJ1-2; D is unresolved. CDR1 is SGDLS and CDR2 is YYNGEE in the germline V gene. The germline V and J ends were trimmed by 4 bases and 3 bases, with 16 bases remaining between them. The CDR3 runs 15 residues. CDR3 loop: CASSPGRAPYYGYTF. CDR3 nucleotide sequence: TGTGCCAGCAGCCCAGGTCGTGCACCCTACTATGGCTACACCTTC.

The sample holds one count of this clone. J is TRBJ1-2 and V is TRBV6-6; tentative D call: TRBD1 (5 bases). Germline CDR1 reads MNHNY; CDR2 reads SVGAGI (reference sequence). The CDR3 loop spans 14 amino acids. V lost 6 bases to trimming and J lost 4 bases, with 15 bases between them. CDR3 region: CASRDGGTPYGYTF. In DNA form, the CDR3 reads TGTGCCAGCAGGGACGGGGGAACGCCCTATGGCTACACCTTC.

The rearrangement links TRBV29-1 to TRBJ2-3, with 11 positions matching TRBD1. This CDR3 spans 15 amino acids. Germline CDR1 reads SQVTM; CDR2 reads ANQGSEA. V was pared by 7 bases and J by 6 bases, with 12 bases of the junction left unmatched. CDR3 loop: CSATPVGQGVDTQYF. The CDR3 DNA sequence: TGCAGCGCGACGCCCGTGGGACAGGGGGTGGATACGCAGTATTTT.